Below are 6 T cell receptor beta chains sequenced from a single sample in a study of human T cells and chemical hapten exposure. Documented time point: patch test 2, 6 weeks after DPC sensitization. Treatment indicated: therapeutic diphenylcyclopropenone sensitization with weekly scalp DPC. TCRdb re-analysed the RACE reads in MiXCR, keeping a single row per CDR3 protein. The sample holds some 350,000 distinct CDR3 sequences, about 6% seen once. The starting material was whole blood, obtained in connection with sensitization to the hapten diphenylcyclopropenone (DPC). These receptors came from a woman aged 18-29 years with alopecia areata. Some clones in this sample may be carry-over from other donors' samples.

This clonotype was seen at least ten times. DNA of the CDR3: TGCGCCAGCAGCGAAACTGACAACTATGGCTACACCTTC. It encodes CASSETDNYGYTF. V and J are TRBV5-1 and TRBJ1-2; D gene uncertain. V gave up 4 bases and J gave up 2 bases, with 9 bases separating them. The CDR3 length is 13 residues. CDR1 is SGHRS, CDR2 YFSETQ, per germline.

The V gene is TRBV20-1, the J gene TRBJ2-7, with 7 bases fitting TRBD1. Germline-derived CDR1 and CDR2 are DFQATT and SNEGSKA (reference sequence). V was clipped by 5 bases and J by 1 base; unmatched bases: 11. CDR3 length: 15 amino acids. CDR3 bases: TGCAGTGCTTACGGGGCGACAGGGCCGTCCTACGAGCAGTACTTC. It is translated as CSAYGATGPSYEQYF.

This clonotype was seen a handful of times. CDR3 DNA: TGCAGCGTTGACAGGGCGGATCAAGAGACCCAGTACTTC. Encoded protein: CSVDRADQETQYF. This chain connects TRBV29-1 to TRBJ2-5; weak D call: TRBD1 (5 bases). Trimming pared 3 bases from V and 2 bases from J, leaving 10 bases between. This CDR3 spans 13 amino acids. Germline CDR1 and CDR2: SQVTM and ANQGSEA. Supplemented by reference TRBV29-1 and TRBJ2-5, the full variable domain reads SAVISQKPSRDICQRGTSLTIQCQVDSQVTMMFWYRQQPGQSLTLIATANQGSEATYESGFVIDKFPISRPNLTFSTLTVSNMSPEDSSIYLCSVDRADQETQYFGPGTRLLVL.

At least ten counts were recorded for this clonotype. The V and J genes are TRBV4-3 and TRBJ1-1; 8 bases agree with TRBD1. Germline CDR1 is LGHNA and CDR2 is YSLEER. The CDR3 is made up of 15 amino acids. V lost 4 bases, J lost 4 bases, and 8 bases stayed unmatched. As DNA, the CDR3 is TGCGCCAGCAGCCTGGATACTACAGGGGGCACTGAAGCTTTCTTT. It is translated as CASSLDTTGGTEAFF.

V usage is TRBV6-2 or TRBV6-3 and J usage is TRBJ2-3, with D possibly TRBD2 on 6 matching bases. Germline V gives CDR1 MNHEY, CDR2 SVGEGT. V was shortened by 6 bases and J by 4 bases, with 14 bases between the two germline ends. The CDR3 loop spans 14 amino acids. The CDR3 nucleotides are TGTGCCAGCAGGCTAGCGCTAAGGGCAGATACGCAGTATTTT. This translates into CASRLALRADTQYF.

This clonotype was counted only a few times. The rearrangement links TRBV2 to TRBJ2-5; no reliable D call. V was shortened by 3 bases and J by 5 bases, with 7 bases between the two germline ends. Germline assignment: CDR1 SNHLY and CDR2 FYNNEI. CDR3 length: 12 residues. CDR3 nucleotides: TGTGCCAGCAGTGACGACGGGGAGACCCAGTACTTC. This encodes CASSDDGETQYF.